What follows is one T cell receptor (beta chain) and its context. The antigen remains unidentified. Some clones are missing from TCRdb's copy, which holds only in-frame ones; the method was immunoSEQ multiplex PCR. The sample shows over a million clones, approximately 80% of them seen only once. The data belong to a study of shared clonotypes between healthy human individuals. Study-level information: CD4 naive and CD4 memory each took three plates per donor, while CD8 naive took two and CD8 memory one.

The donors, healthy adults who were HIV-negative, had experienced no recent acute infections or vaccinations. Notes on the study in general: Researchers sampled only blood; tissue repertoires likely differ. The naive CD4 repertoires of four donors were compared, and approximately 4.7% of clonotypes were shared.

The germline CDR1 and CDR2 sequences are SGHKS and YYEKEE (reference sequence). This CDR3 has 16 amino acids. The V gene lost 1 base and the J gene lost 0 bases, with 13 bases spanning the gap. The sample taken for sequencing was memory CD4+ T cells from PBMCs. Subset specified: CD45RA-negative fraction. The V and J genes are TRBV5-5 and TRBJ1-2, with no clear D. The TCR was taken from a young man in good health. Some clones in this sample may be carry-over from other donors' samples. For the CDR3, the DNA is TGTGCCAGCAGCTTGAGGGCATCAGCTGCTAACTATGGCTACACCTTC. Amino acid sequence: CASSLRASAANYGYTF.